In its sample, the clone carrying this TCR beta chain was seen once. Assay: immunoSEQ multiplex PCR; the TCRdb copy retains only in-frame clones and omits some. The sample carries under 110,000 clones, more than 75% recorded once. This sample is part of a study of radiotherapy plus CTLA-4 blockade in lung cancer. Overall study: Among all patients, approximately 17% showed objective responses, while about 30% had disease control.

V was trimmed by 5 bases and J by 1 base, leaving 14 bases between them. The CDR3 contains 15 residues. Germline lookup yields CDR1 ENHRY and CDR2 SYGVKD. The receptor was derived from a human donor with non-small cell lung cancer that progressed on radiotherapy plus ipilimumab. Some clones in this sample may be carry-over from other donors' samples. The source was peripheral blood, collected from a patient treated with radiotherapy plus ipilimumab. The chain combines TRBV10-3 with TRBJ1-1, with TRBD1 as a possible D gene (5 bases). This CDR3 is CAISPSWGKNTEAFF. For the CDR3, the DNA is TGTGCCATCAGTCCATCATGGGGGAAGAACACTGAAGCTTTCTTT.